The rows below give T cell receptor beta chains drawn from one sample of a study of breast tumors, draining lymph nodes, adjacent tissues. In TCRdb, the multiplex PCR reads were re-called with MiXCR into one record per CDR3 protein. The data contain over 200,000 distinct CDR3 sequences, 30% to 35% of them singletons. The source material was axillary lymph node tissue. Source of these receptors: a female donor with breast cancer. Some clones in this sample may be carry-over from other donors' samples. Each CDR3 is given with its conserved first and last residue. A D gene is named only where the DNA matches it firmly. Some rows have no size entry. The others give once, few or many, or a class for an expanded clone.

clone size	J gene	V gene	D gene	CDR3 protein	CDR3 DNA
many	TRBJ1-4	TRBV6-1	.	CASSGSIQGEKLFF	TGTGCCAGCAGTGGGTCTATCCAGGGGGAAAAACTGTTTTTT
.	TRBJ1-6	TRBV9	TRBD1	CASSRGGQTSPLHF	TGTGCCAGCAGCCGAGGGGGACAGACTTCACCCCTCCACTTT
many	TRBJ2-2	TRBV12-3/TRBV12-4	TRBD2	CASGLAGGLDGELFF	TGTGCCAGCGGTCTGGCGGGGGGGCTTGACGGGGAGCTGTTTTTT
.	TRBJ2-7	TRBV20-1	.	CSARGAGSGSEQYF	TGCAGTGCTAGAGGCGCCGGGTCGGGCTCCGAGCAGTACTTC
many	TRBJ1-2	TRBV20-1	.	CSARVGPGKGYTF	TGCAGTGCCAGGGTGGGGCCAGGAAAGGGCTACACCTTC
many	TRBJ2-7	TRBV19	.	CASSIDAFYEQYF	TGTGCCAGTAGTATAGATGCTTTCTACGAGCAGTACTTC
.	TRBJ2-5	TRBV10-3	.	CAISEAAGSGETQYF	TGTGCCATCAGTGAGGCTGCAGGGAGTGGAGAGACCCAGTACTTC
.	TRBJ2-5	TRBV15	TRBD1	CATSRDIAGGEETQYF	TGTGCCACCAGCAGAGATATAGCAGGGGGCGAAGAGACCCAGTACTTC
few	TRBJ2-4	TRBV20-1	.	CSASGQAKNIQYF	TGCAGTGCTAGCGGGCAGGCTAAAAACATTCAGTACTTC
.	TRBJ2-2	TRBV6-5	.	CASRLTLRSETGELFF	TGTGCCAGCAGATTAACCTTACGGTCTGAGACCGGGGAGCTGTTTTTT
once	TRBJ1-6	TRBV4-2	TRBD1	CASSQGNRGTSPLHF	TGTGCCAGCAGCCAAGGCAACAGGGGAACTTCACCCCTCCACTTT
.	TRBJ1-6	TRBV6-6	TRBD1	CASSYPTGQVHSPLHF	TGTGCCAGCAGTTACCCGACCGGACAGGTCCATTCACCCCTCCACTTT
many	TRBJ2-1	TRBV5-1	.	CASSLELYEQFF	TGCGCCAGCAGCTTGGAACTGTATGAGCAGTTCTTC
many	TRBJ1-2	TRBV6-5	.	CASSPAPSRGGYTF	TGTGCCAGCAGCCCAGCCCCTTCTAGAGGTGGCTACACCTTC
.	TRBJ2-7	TRBV28	.	CASSLPQGSSYEQYF	TGTGCCAGCAGCTTACCACAGGGAAGCTCCTACGAGCAGTACTTC
many	TRBJ2-6	TRBV19	.	CASSIGSGANVLTF	TGTGCCAGTAGTATCGGCTCTGGGGCCAACGTCCTGACTTTC
.	TRBJ2-5	TRBV5-8	.	CASSLATTIGETQYF	TGTGCCAGCAGCTTGGCCACGACTATAGGGGAGACCCAGTACTTC
many	TRBJ2-3	TRBV7-8	TRBD2	CASSPRERGGRSTDTQYF	TGTGCCAGCAGCCCCCGGGAGCGGGGGGGCAGGAGCACAGATACGCAGTATTTT
many	TRBJ2-2	TRBV2	TRBD2	CASSEAGGTGELFF	TGTGCCAGCAGTGAAGCGGGGGGGACCGGGGAGCTGTTTTTT
many	TRBJ2-4	TRBV7-6	.	CASSFSSGGIQYF	TGTGCCAGCAGCTTTTCTTCGGGCGGCATTCAGTACTTC
.	TRBJ2-1	TRBV2	.	CASTEGSMNEQFF	TGTGCCAGCACTGAAGGGAGCATGAATGAGCAGTTCTTC
many	TRBJ2-7	TRBV20-1	.	CSAIAEHSYEQYF	TGCAGTGCCATAGCGGAGCACTCCTACGAGCAGTACTTC
many	TRBJ2-2	TRBV3-1	.	CASSQAGGQRELFF	TGTGCCAGCAGCCAGGCAGGGGGGCAAAGGGAGCTGTTTTTT
.	TRBJ1-5	TRBV6-1	TRBD1	CASSVWTGSHSNQPQHF	TGTGCCAGCAGTGTCTGGACAGGGTCGCATAGCAATCAGCCCCAGCATTTT
many	TRBJ1-6	TRBV4-1	.	CASSLQGSSPLHF	TGCGCCAGCAGCCTCCAGGGGAGTTCACCCCTCCACTTT
.	TRBJ1-4	TRBV19	.	CASSTGRRSGKLFF	TGTGCCAGTAGTACCGGACGGCGCTCTGGAAAACTGTTTTTT
many	TRBJ2-3	TRBV7-2	TRBD2	CASSLRTTSGGSTDTQYF	TGTGCCAGCAGCCTCCGGACAACTAGCGGGGGGAGCACAGATACGCAGTATTTT
.	TRBJ1-1	TRBV10-3	TRBD1	CAISWDRGTEAFF	TGTGCCATCAGCTGGGACAGGGGCACTGAAGCTTTCTTT
many	TRBJ1-2	TRBV7-2	TRBD1	CASSLGRQGGGYTF	TGTGCCAGCAGCTTAGGGCGACAGGGTGGAGGCTACACCTTC
few	TRBJ2-5	TRBV5-1	TRBD1	CASSPGQGGLGETQYF	TGCGCCAGCAGCCCTGGACAGGGTGGCTTGGGAGAGACCCAGTACTTC
.	TRBJ2-3	TRBV6-5	.	CASSYTMEADTQYF	TGTGCCAGCAGTTACACCATGGAGGCAGATACGCAGTATTTT
.	TRBJ1-4	TRBV18	.	CASSADRSATNEKLFF	TGTGCCAGCTCTGCAGACAGGAGTGCAACTAATGAAAAACTGTTTTTT
.	TRBJ1-6	TRBV5-1	.	CASSSDSTYSPLHF	TGCGCCAGCAGCTCGGACAGTACCTATTCCCCCCTCCACTTT
.	TRBJ2-6	TRBV7-8	.	CASSLRARANVLTF	TGTGCCAGCAGCTTACGTGCCAGGGCCAACGTCCTGACTTTC
many	TRBJ2-1	TRBV29-1	.	CSVGRRYNEQFF	TGCAGCGTTGGACGCAGGTACAATGAGCAGTTCTTC
.	TRBJ1-5	TRBV5-1	.	CASSLGGRARETQHF	TGCGCCAGCAGCTTGGGCGGGAGGGCCAGGGAGACCCAGCATTTT
few	TRBJ1-4	TRBV6-1	.	CASRSWRDGATNEKLFF	TGTGCCAGCAGAAGCTGGCGGGACGGTGCAACTAATGAAAAACTGTTTTTT
few	TRBJ2-5	TRBV7-8	.	CASSLDAGTIQETQYF	TGTGCCAGCAGCTTAGACGCGGGCACCATTCAAGAGACCCAGTACTTC
.	TRBJ2-5	TRBV2	TRBD2	CASMRELAGGGLKETHYF	TGTGCCAGCATGAGGGAGCTAGCGGGAGGAGGGCTCAAAGAGACCCACTACTTC
many	TRBJ2-1	TRBV4-1	.	CASSQAVTGKGNEQFF	TGCGCCAGCAGCCAAGCTGTCACGGGAAAGGGGAATGAGCAGTTCTTC
many	TRBJ1-4	TRBV2	TRBD1	CASKYRGGNEKLFF	TGTGCCAGCAAATACAGGGGCGGGAATGAAAAACTGTTTTTT
many	TRBJ2-5	TRBV19	.	CASSGGGFQETQYF	TGTGCCAGTAGTGGAGGGGGGTTTCAAGAGACCCAGTACTTC